The 20 T cell receptor beta chains below all came from one sample that was sequenced in a study of blood T cell repertoires in COVID-19. Using immunoSEQ multiplex PCR, the repertoire was profiled, and TCRdb retains in-frame clones only, with some absent. The table has about 230,000 clones, roughly 80% seen once; the top ten hold around 7%. The material sequenced was peripheral blood. The receptors here all came from a woman of 80 years or more with COVID-19, enrolled during active disease.

The chain carries TRBV28 and TRBJ1-2; no firm D call. In germline, CDR1 is MDHEN, CDR2 SYDVKM. The V end was cut by 4 bases, the J end by 4 bases, with 4 bases between. The CDR3 contains 11 residues. CDR3 protein: CASSYIYGYTF. The DNA for the CDR3 is TGTGCCAGCAGTTATATCTATGGCTACACCTTC.

This rearrangement joins TRBV19 to TRBJ2-3; D uncertain. The CDR3 sequence is 13 residues long. Germline CDR1 is LNHDA and CDR2 is SQIVND (reference sequence). The V end was cut by 2 bases, the J end by 2 bases, with 5 bases between. The CDR3 reads CASSIQATDTQYF. The CDR3 DNA reads as TGTGCCAGTAGTATACAGGCCACAGATACGCAGTATTTT. The full variable domain, with the rest looked up from reference TRBV19 and TRBJ2-3, is DGGITQSPKYLFRKEGQNVTLSCEQNLNHDAMYWYRQDPGQGLRLIYYSQIVNDFQKGDIAEGYSVSREKKESFPLTVTSAQKNPTAFYLCASSIQATDTQYFGPGTRLTVL.

This chain links TRBV28 with TRBJ2-1; 14 nucleotides agree with TRBD2. The CDR3 is 16 residues long. The V segment lost 2 bases and the J segment 6 bases; nucleotides outside the gene matches: 3. The germline V gene has CDR1 MDHEN and CDR2 SYDVKM. CDR3 protein: CASSLGGLAGANEQFF. Here the CDR3 DNA reads TGTGCCAGCAGTTTAGGGGGACTAGCGGGAGCCAATGAGCAGTTCTTC.

The chain carries TRBV6-5 and TRBJ2-1; the D gene is possibly TRBD2 (6 bases). V was clipped by 0 bases and J by 5 bases, with 14 bases between them. CDR3 length: 16 amino acids. Germline assignment: CDR1 MNHEY and CDR2 SVGAGI. CDR3 DNA: TGTGCCAGCAGTTACTCTCAGACGGGGGTCCACAATGAGCAGTTCTTC. Amino acids: CASSYSQTGVHNEQFF.

This chain joins TRBV28 and TRBJ2-7; D not certain. This CDR3 comprises 12 residues. Trimming removed 5 bases from V and 3 bases from J, with 8 bases in between. Per the germline V gene, CDR1 is MDHEN and CDR2 is SYDVKM. This CDR3 is CASSPSGYEQYF. The CDR3 DNA sequence: TGTGCCAGCAGTCCCTCGGGCTACGAGCAGTACTTC. Drawing the rest from reference TRBV28 and TRBJ2-7, the complete variable domain is DVKVTQSSRYLVKRTGEKVFLECVQDMDHENMFWYRQDPGLGLRLIYFSYDVKMKEKGDIPEGYSVSREKKERFSLILESASTNQTSMYLCASSPSGYEQYFGPGTRLTVT.

DNA for the CDR3: TGCAGCGTTGAGATGACAGGCGCTGAAGCTTTCTTT. This encodes CSVEMTGAEAFF. The chain has TRBV29-1 and TRBJ1-1, with D possibly being TRBD1 (6 bases). The CDR3 runs 12 residues. Germline assignment: CDR1 SQVTM and CDR2 ANQGSEA. V gave up 3 bases and J gave up 6 bases, with 11 bases separating them.

The chain couples TRBV12-3 or TRBV12-4 to TRBJ1-5, with D hard to call. The CDR3 length is 13 residues. V was clipped by 3 bases and J by 8 bases, with 11 bases between them. In nucleotides, the CDR3 is TGTGCCAGCAGTTTTGGGCAGATGGAGCCCCAGCATTTT. Its translation is CASSFGQMEPQHF.

The V gene is TRBV5-6, the J gene TRBJ1-6; no reliable D call. CDR1 and CDR2 (germline): SGHDT, YYEEEE. The V end was cut by 4 bases, the J end by 9 bases, with 14 bases between. The CDR3 loop spans 14 amino acids. Here the CDR3 DNA reads TGTGCCAGCAGCCCCGACCGTCGGGGTTCACCCCTCCACTTT. Translated, it gives CASSPDRRGSPLHF.

This clone was seen only a few times. This rearrangement joins TRBV28 to TRBJ1-2, with 8 bases fitting TRBD1. The junction had 10 bases not matched to a gene; V was cut back by 10 bases and J by 9 bases. Per the germline V gene, CDR1 is MDHEN and CDR2 is SYDVKM. This CDR3 is built from 12 residues. DNA of the CDR3: TGTGCCACTGATTCGACAGGGGATAGCTACACCTTC. It translates to CATDSTGDSYTF.

The rearrangement joins TRBV5-1 to TRBJ2-2; tentatively, D is TRBD2 (7 bases). The CDR3 runs 15 residues. Trimming cost V 2 bases and J 7 bases, with 15 bases left between them. CDR1 and CDR2 from the germline V gene are SGHRS and YFSETQ. The CDR3 DNA reads TGCGCCAGCAGCTTTCGAACAGGGAGGGACGGGGAGCTGTTTTTT. Translating it yields CASSFRTGRDGELFF.

The chain uses TRBV7-2 and TRBJ1-2; no clear D. Trimming took 5 bases from V and 4 from J, leaving 17 bases between them. The CDR3 consists of 15 residues. Germline lookup yields CDR1 SGHTA and CDR2 FQGNSA. The CDR3 reads CASSPMTAAAYGYTF. The CDR3 DNA is TGTGCCAGCAGCCCAATGACGGCGGCAGCCTATGGCTACACCTTC.

This chain links TRBV9 with TRBJ1-2; no clear D gene. V was cut by 0 bases and J by 8 bases, with 17 bases left in between. The CDR3 runs 15 residues. Germline V gene sequence: CDR1 SGDLS, CDR2 YYNGEE. The CDR3 region has the DNA TGTGCCAGCAGCGTAGCTCTGACCGACCCTAGGGGCTACACCTTC. Amino acids: CASSVALTDPRGYTF.

The chain employs TRBV7-3 and TRBJ2-5; TRBD2 matches at 7 bases. Germline V gene sequence: CDR1 SGHTA, CDR2 FQGTGA. The CDR3 spans 11 residues. The J segment lost 7 bases and the V segment lost 8 bases, leaving 4 bases of the junction unmatched. CDR3 protein: CASGTGGTQYF. DNA of the CDR3: TGTGCCAGCGGGACGGGAGGGACCCAGTACTTC.

The chain combines TRBV18 with TRBJ1-5; D ambiguous. V lost 2 bases and J 5 bases, leaving 7 bases between the germline ends. Germline V gene lookup returns CDR1 KGHSH and CDR2 LQKENI. This CDR3 has 13 amino acids. CDR3 region: CASSPGRDQPQHF. CDR3 coding DNA: TGTGCCAGCTCACCAGGTCGGGATCAGCCCCAGCATTTT.

The V gene is TRBV5-1, the J gene TRBJ2-5, with 7 bases matching TRBD2. CDR3 length: 14 amino acids. After removal of 6 bases from V and 2 bases from J, the junction contained 7 bases not matched to a gene. Germline values: CDR1 SGHRS, CDR2 YFSETQ. CDR3 coding DNA: TGCGCCAGCAACCCGGTGGGGGGGCAAGAGACCCAGTACTTC. Its translation is CASNPVGGQETQYF.

This sequence joins TRBV6-2 or TRBV6-3 and TRBJ1-2, with D perhaps TRBD1 (5 bases). The CDR3 is 12 residues long. CDR1 and CDR2 from the germline V gene are MNHEY and SVGEGT. V shed 2 bases and J shed 8 bases, with 9 bases lying between them. DNA for the CDR3: TGTGCCAGCAGTTACGGGCAGGGAGGCTACACCTTC. Translation gives CASSYGQGGYTF.

This sequence joins TRBV28 and TRBJ2-7; 8 bases agree with TRBD2. This CDR3 is 15 amino acids long. Trimming removed 5 bases from V and 2 bases from J; junction bases left unmatched: 8. Germline values: CDR1 MDHEN, CDR2 SYDVKM. DNA for the CDR3: TGTGCCAGCAGTCCTGGAGGCGGGAGGACCTACGAGCAGTACTTC. It specifies CASSPGGGRTYEQYF. The full variable domain, completed using reference TRBV28 and TRBJ2-7, is DVKVTQSSRYLVKRTGEKVFLECVQDMDHENMFWYRQDPGLGLRLIYFSYDVKMKEKGDIPEGYSVSREKKERFSLILESASTNQTSMYLCASSPGGGRTYEQYFGPGTRLTVT.

The chain employs TRBV28 and TRBJ1-5; D possibly corresponds to TRBD1 (6 bases). CDR3 size: 12 residues. Per the germline V gene, CDR1 is MDHEN and CDR2 is SYDVKM. The CDR3 nucleotides are TGTGCGGCCGGACAGATTATTGAGCCCCAGCATTTT. Translated: CAAGQIIEPQHF.

This clone was counted a few times. The chain links TRBV4-2 to TRBJ2-1; TRBD2 matches 7 bases. The germline V gene encodes CDR1 LGHNA and CDR2 YNFKEQ. The CDR3 loop spans 18 amino acids. V shed 1 base and J 0 bases; nucleotides not matched to a gene: 9. CDR3 bases: TGTGCCAGCAGCCAAGGATGGGAGGGCCAGAGCTCCTACAATGAGCAGTTCTTC. This translates into CASSQGWEGQSSYNEQFF.

This clone was observed a single time. The gene calls are TRBV4-1 and TRBJ2-1, with D possibly being TRBD1 (6 bases). In germline, CDR1 is MGHRA, CDR2 YSYEKL. The germline V and J ends were trimmed by 3 bases and 5 bases, with 11 bases remaining between them. The CDR3 extends over 14 amino acids. The CDR3 nucleotides are TGCGCCAGCAGCCACCTGGACAGACACAATGAGCAGTTCTTC. It specifies CASSHLDRHNEQFF.